The source of this T cell receptor (beta chain) is a study of cytomegalovirus exposure and HLA in healthy donors. On the study more broadly: Earlier, 150 million to 200 million T cells were analyzed, and 117 million unique TCR beta sequences were found among them.

This CDR3 is 13 amino acids long. CDR1 and CDR2 (germline): SNHLY, FYNNEI. Primers: 60 Vbeta forward and 13 Jbeta reverse. As handled by the study authors: It was a later analysis that counted roughly 80 million unique TCR beta chains, of which some 9.9 million were shared. Using immunoSEQ multiplex PCR, the repertoire was profiled, and TCRdb retains in-frame clones only, with some absent. D and trimming were read from the DNA, whereas the V and J calls and clone size are those reported in that table. The table includes more than 95,000 clones, approximately 76% detected once. Study-wide results and limits: Most sequenced TCRs were rare (though some public TCRs occurred in many donors). Among the most significant clusters, several appeared linked to common viral pathogens in a later analysis.

About this clone: What it binds is unknown. A read error may produce the germline difference seen at one junction end.

This TCR came from a man aged 50-59 years in good health and CMV-seropositive. The sample was PBMCs. The chain joins TRBV2 to TRBJ1-1; D call uncertain. CDR3 in amino acids: CAEGTRKNTEAFF. The CDR3 coding sequence is TGCGCCGAGGGAACAAGAAAAAACACTGAAGCTTTCTTT. Together with reference TRBV2 and TRBJ1-1, the CDR3 gives the full variable domain: EPEVTQTPSHQVTQMGQEVILRCVPISNHLYFYWYRQILGQKVEFLVSFYNNEISEKSEIFDDQFSVERPDGSNFTLKIRSTKLEDSAMYFCAEGTRKNTEAFFGQGTRLTVV.